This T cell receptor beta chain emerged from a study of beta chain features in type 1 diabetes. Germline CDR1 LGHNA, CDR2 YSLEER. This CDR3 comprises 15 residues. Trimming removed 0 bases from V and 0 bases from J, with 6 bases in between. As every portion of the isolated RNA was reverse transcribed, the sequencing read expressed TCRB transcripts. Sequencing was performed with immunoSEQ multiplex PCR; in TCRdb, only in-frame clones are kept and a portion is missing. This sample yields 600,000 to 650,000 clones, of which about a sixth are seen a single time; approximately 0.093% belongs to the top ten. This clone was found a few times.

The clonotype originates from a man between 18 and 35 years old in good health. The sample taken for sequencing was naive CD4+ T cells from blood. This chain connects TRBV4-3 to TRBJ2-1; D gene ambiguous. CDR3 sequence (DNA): TGCGCCAGCAGCCAAGATTATAGCTCCTACAATGAGCAGTTCTTC. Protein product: CASSQDYSSYNEQFF.